This TCR beta chain emerged from a study of blood T cell repertoires in COVID-19. Looking at the study overall: The United States, Italy and Spain were the sources of the acute and convalescent COVID-19 samples.

Trimming stripped 7 bases from V and 1 base from J, with 11 bases between. Germline V gene data show CDR1 as GTSNPN and CDR2 as SVGIG (reference sequence). The CDR3 extends over 12 amino acids. Sequencing used immunoSEQ multiplex PCR; TCRdb keeps in-frame clones, though not all of them. The sample holds some 700,000 clones, 80% to 90% seen once. The source is a woman younger than 35 with acute or convalescent COVID-19. The sequenced sample was peripheral blood. This chain connects TRBV30 to TRBJ2-7, with a tentative D call TRBD2 (5 bases). The CDR3: CASLRGSYEQYF. The CDR3 DNA follows: TGTGCCTCACTTCGGGGATCCTACGAGCAGTACTTC.